What follows are 21 T cell receptor beta chains derived from one specimen sequenced in a study of blood T cell repertoires in COVID-19. Only in-frame clones appear in the TCRdb table, and some are missing; sequencing was by immunoSEQ multiplex PCR. The top ten clones hold 13% to 15% of a sample with some 64,000 clones, around four fifths of them seen once. Sequencing was done on a sample of peripheral blood. Source of these receptors: a man aged 55-75 years with COVID-19, enrolled during active disease.

The chain carries TRBV10-3 and TRBJ2-7; 7 positions match TRBD1. The germline V gene encodes CDR1 ENHRY and CDR2 SYGVKD. J gave up 5 bases and V 2 bases, and 15 bases lay outside the gene matches. The CDR3 has 17 residues. For the CDR3, the DNA is TGTGCCATCAGTGAGGAAGGTTTGAAGGACAGGACTCACGAGCAGTACTTC. It is translated as CAISEEGLKDRTHEQYF.

The gene calls are TRBV6-2 or TRBV6-3 and TRBJ2-7; 8 nucleotides line up with TRBD2. This CDR3 region has 12 residues. V lost 6 bases and J lost 7; bases outside the gene matches: 5. CDR1 and CDR2 (germline): MNHEY, SVGEGT. CDR3 DNA: TGTGCCAGCAGCCCTCAGCGGGGGGAGCAGTACTTC. Protein: CASSPQRGEQYF.

The rearrangement links TRBV27 to TRBJ2-3, with 12 bases lining up with TRBD2. CDR1 is MNHEY and CDR2 is SMNVEV in the germline V gene (reference sequence). V shed 3 bases, J shed 3 bases, and the junction held 4 bases outside the gene matches. The CDR3 spans 16 residues. The CDR3 sequence is CASSFLAGGPTDTQYF. In DNA form, the CDR3 reads TGTGCCAGCAGTTTCCTAGCGGGGGGGCCGACAGATACGCAGTATTTT.

The V call is TRBV3-1 (or the pseudogene TRBV3-2), the J call TRBJ2-5; 9 positions agree with TRBD1. V lost 3 bases to trimming and J lost 1 base; unmatched junction nucleotides: 6. The CDR3 runs to 16 residues. CDR1 LGHDT and CDR2 YNNKEL come from the germline V gene (reference sequence). As DNA, the CDR3 is TGTGCCAGCAGCCAGACCGGGACAGGGACCCAAGAGACCCAGTACTTC. This encodes CASSQTGTGTQETQYF.

This clone was picked up a small number of times. J is TRBJ2-5 and V is TRBV5-1; D remains unclear. The CDR3 is made up of 13 amino acids. Germline lookup yields CDR1 SGHRS and CDR2 YFSETQ. The V and J ends lost 5 bases and 5 bases respectively, with 13 bases between them. CDR3 sequence (DNA): TGCGCCAGCAGTTCCCCCCCCGTGGAGACCCAGTACTTC. As protein: CASSSPPVETQYF. The full variable domain, rest sourced from reference TRBV5-1 and TRBJ2-5, is KAGVTQTPRYLIKTRGQQVTLSCSPISGHRSVSWYQQTPGQGLQFLFEYFSETQRNKGNFPGRFSGRQFSNSRSEMNVSTLELGDSALYLCASSSPPVETQYFGPGTRLLVL.

The V gene is TRBV12-3 or TRBV12-4, the J gene TRBJ1-2; no firm D call. V lost 3 bases to trimming and J lost 4 bases, with 6 bases between them. CDR3 size: 12 residues. CDR3 bases: TGTGCCAGCAGTTTTAGCGCCTATGGCTACACCTTC. It yields the protein CASSFSAYGYTF.

The rearrangement joins TRBV18 to TRBJ1-5; D is ambiguous. V lost 6 bases and J lost 4, with 13 bases in between. The CDR3 is 14 residues long. CDR1 and CDR2 (germline): KGHSH, LQKENI. CDR3 in amino acids: CASSAGLINQPQHF. The CDR3, as DNA: TGTGCCAGCTCGGCCGGACTTATTAATCAGCCCCAGCATTTT.

The chain has TRBV2 and TRBJ1-1; 8 bases fit TRBD1. V lost 0 bases and J lost 8; bases outside the gene matches: 11. CDR1 is SNHLY, CDR2 FYNNEI, per germline. The CDR3 totals 16 residues. DNA of the CDR3: TGTGCCAGCAGTGAAGCGCTTGGAGGGGCAGGGGGCGAAGCTTTCTTT. Its translation is CASSEALGGAGGEAFF.

This clone appeared once. The chain links TRBV7-2 to TRBJ2-7; D may be TRBD1 (5 bases). This CDR3 is built from 14 residues. The V and J ends lost 0 bases and 2 bases respectively, with 8 bases between them. The germline V gene encodes CDR1 SGHTA and CDR2 FQGNSA. The DNA of the CDR3 is TGTGCCAGCAGCTTAGCGCGGACACCCTACGAGCAGTACTTC. Translation: CASSLARTPYEQYF.

The V gene is TRBV11-3, the J gene TRBJ2-1; 13 bases map to TRBD2. Looked up from germline, CDR1 is SGHNT and CDR2 is YENEEA. Trimming cost V 5 bases and J 8 bases; bases outside gene matches: 9. The CDR3 runs to 16 residues. The CDR3 region has the DNA TGTGCCAGCAGCACGACTAGCGGGAGGTCTAAGGATGAGCAGTTCTTC. Translation: CASSTTSGRSKDEQFF.

The rearrangement joins TRBV5-3 to TRBJ1-2; D ambiguous. TRBV5-3 is an open reading frame whose function is uncertain. Trimming took 9 bases from V and 3 from J, leaving 3 bases between them. This CDR3 comprises 9 residues. CDR3 DNA: TGTGCCACCGACTATGGCTACACCTTC. Translated, it gives CATDYGYTF.

The V call is TRBV24-1, the J call TRBJ2-3; TRBD2 matches at 7 bases. Germline CDR1 is KGHDR and CDR2 is SFDVKD. Trimming removed 5 bases from V and 7 bases from J; junction bases left unmatched: 11. CDR3 length: 15 residues. CDR3 sequence reads: CATSGGGPRRYTQYF. The CDR3 nucleotides read TGTGCCACCAGTGGGGGGGGTCCAAGGCGGTATACGCAGTATTTT.

CDR3 amino acids: CASRMGPGETQYF. In DNA form, the CDR3 reads TGCGCCAGCCGAATGGGGCCGGGAGAGACCCAGTACTTC. The rearrangement links TRBV10-1 to TRBJ2-5; tentative D call: TRBD1 (5 bases). Trimming removed 8 bases at V and 4 bases at J, with 14 bases between. The V gene's germline CDR1 is WNHNN and CDR2 SYGVQD (reference sequence). CDR3 size: 13 residues.

The chain couples TRBV2 to TRBJ1-6, with 7 bases fitting TRBD1. With V trimmed by 4 bases and J by 10 bases, 4 bases remained unmatched. CDR3 length: 13 residues. Germline V CDR1 and CDR2: SNHLY, FYNNEI. The CDR3 loop reads CASSVDRESPLHF. The CDR3 DNA is TGTGCCAGCAGTGTAGACAGGGAATCACCCCTCCACTTT.

This chain uses TRBV3-1 (or the pseudogene TRBV3-2) with TRBJ2-3; the match to TRBD1 covers 7 bases. Germline V lookup: CDR1 LGHDT, CDR2 YNNKEL (reference sequence). The V segment lost 4 bases and the J segment 5 bases; nucleotides outside the gene matches: 27. CDR3 length: 21 amino acids. For the CDR3, the DNA is TGTGCCAGCAGCCCCGGGACAGTAAGAGGAGGAGTAGGTAGCCCGAGAGATACGCAGTATTTT. Amino acids: CASSPGTVRGGVGSPRDTQYF.

The chain employs TRBV10-1 and TRBJ2-3; 11 positions match TRBD2. The CDR3 consists of 16 residues. The germline V gene encodes CDR1 WNHNN and CDR2 SYGVQD (reference sequence). V dropped 6 bases and J dropped 4; count of bases not matched to a gene: 9. The CDR3 nucleotides are TGCGCCAGCAGCGCTAGATTAGCGGGAGGGCCAGATACGCAGTATTTT. Translating it yields CASSARLAGGPDTQYF.

This sequence joins TRBV5-4 and TRBJ2-1; the match to TRBD2 covers 8 bases. Per the germline V gene, CDR1 is SGHNT and CDR2 is YYREEE (reference sequence). J was trimmed by 3 bases and V by 7 bases; bases with no gene match: 6. The CDR3 spans 14 residues. The DNA of the CDR3 is TGTGCCAGCCTCCCGGGGGGGGACTACAATGAGCAGTTCTTC. It translates to CASLPGGDYNEQFF.

This sequence joins TRBV29-1 and TRBJ1-4; 9 bases fit TRBD1. The CDR3 totals 14 residues. With 7 bases clipped from V and 8 bases from J, the junction kept 11 bases outside the gene matches. CDR1 and CDR2 from the germline V gene are SQVTM and ANQGSEA. CDR3 residues: CSGARGQGTEKLFF. For the CDR3, the DNA is TGCAGCGGCGCAAGGGGACAGGGAACAGAAAAACTGTTTTTT.

The sample holds one count of this clone. The V and J genes are TRBV16 and TRBJ1-1, with D unresolved. The V and J ends lost 3 bases and 1 base respectively, with 6 bases between them. Per the germline V gene, CDR1 is KGHSY and CDR2 is FQNENV. The CDR3 totals 13 residues. CDR3 protein: CASSQAANTEAFF. Written as DNA, the CDR3 is TGTGCCAGCAGCCAGGCGGCGAACACTGAAGCTTTCTTT.

This chain links TRBV19 with TRBJ1-2; 8 positions agree with TRBD1. Trimming took 9 bases from V and 2 from J; bases not matched to a gene: 8. CDR3 size: 14 residues. Germline assignment: CDR1 LNHDA and CDR2 SQIVND (reference sequence). CDR3 region: CASQSRTGNYGYTF. CDR3 nucleotide sequence: TGTGCCAGCCAAAGCAGGACAGGGAACTATGGCTACACCTTC.

This clone was observed a few times. The chain joins TRBV7-2 to TRBJ2-7; 7 bases agree with TRBD2. This CDR3 is 16 amino acids long. After removal of 5 bases from V and 2 bases from J, the junction contained 12 bases not matched to a gene. Germline CDR1 and CDR2: SGHTA and FQGNSA. CDR3 in amino acids: CASSPLGAGAAYEQYF. The CDR3, as DNA: TGTGCCAGCAGCCCCTTAGGGGCGGGAGCTGCCTACGAGCAGTACTTC. The full variable domain, completed using reference TRBV7-2 and TRBJ2-7, is GAGVSQSPSNKVTEKGKDVELRCDPISGHTALYWYRQSLGQGLEFLIYFQGNSAPDKSGLPSDRFSAERTGGSVSTLTIQRTQQEDSAVYLCASSPLGAGAAYEQYFGPGTRLTVT.